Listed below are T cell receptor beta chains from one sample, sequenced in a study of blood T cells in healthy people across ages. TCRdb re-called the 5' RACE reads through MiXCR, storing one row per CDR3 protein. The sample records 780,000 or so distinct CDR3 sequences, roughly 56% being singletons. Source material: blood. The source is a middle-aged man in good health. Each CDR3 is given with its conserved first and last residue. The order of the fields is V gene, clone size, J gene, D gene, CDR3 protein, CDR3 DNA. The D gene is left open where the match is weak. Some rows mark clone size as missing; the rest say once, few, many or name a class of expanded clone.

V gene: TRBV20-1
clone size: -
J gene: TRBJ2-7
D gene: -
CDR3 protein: CSARGSTTYEQYF
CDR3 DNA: TGCAGTGCTAGAGGGTCCACCACCTACGAGCAGTACTTC

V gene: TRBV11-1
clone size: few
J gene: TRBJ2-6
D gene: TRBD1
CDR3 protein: CASSLLDRTTGANVLTF
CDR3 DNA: TGTGCCAGCAGCTTATTGGACAGGACGACTGGGGCCAACGTCCTGACTTTC

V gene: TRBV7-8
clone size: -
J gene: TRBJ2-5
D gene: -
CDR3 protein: CASSLRFETMGEQYF
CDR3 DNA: TGTGCCAGCAGCTTAAGATTTGAGACGATGGGAGAGCAGTACTTC

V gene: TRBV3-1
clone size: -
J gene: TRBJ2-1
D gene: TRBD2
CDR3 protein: CASSPTSGNNEQFF
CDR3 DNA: TGTGCCAGCAGCCCCACTAGCGGTAACAATGAGCAGTTCTTC

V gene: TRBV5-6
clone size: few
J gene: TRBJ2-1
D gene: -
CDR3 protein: CASTGQQVYNEQFF
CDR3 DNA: TGTGCCAGCACCGGACAACAGGTATACAATGAGCAGTTCTTC

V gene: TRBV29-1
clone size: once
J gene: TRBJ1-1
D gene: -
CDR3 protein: CSVEGGFYTEAFF
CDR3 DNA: TGCAGCGTTGAAGGAGGGTTTTACACTGAAGCTTTCTTT

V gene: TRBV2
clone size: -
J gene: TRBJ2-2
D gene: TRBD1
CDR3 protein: CASSPRGQGAAGELFF
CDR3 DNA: TGTGCCAGCAGTCCACGTGGACAGGGGGCGGCCGGGGAGCTGTTTTTT

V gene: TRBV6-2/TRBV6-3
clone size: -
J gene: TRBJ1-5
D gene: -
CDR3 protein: CASRKIEELRPQHF
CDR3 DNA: TGTGCCAGCAGAAAAATAGAAGAATTGCGGCCCCAGCATTTT

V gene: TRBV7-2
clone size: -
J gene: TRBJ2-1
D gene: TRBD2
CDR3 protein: CASSTEGASGTYEQFF
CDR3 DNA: TGTGCCAGCAGCACAGAGGGTGCTAGCGGCACTTATGAGCAGTTCTTC

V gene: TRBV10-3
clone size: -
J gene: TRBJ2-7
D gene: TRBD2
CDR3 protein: CAIRTSPAGGPVEQYF
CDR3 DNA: TGTGCCATCAGGACCTCGCCAGCGGGAGGGCCCGTCGAGCAGTACTTC

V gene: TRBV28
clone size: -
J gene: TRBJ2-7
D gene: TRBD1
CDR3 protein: CASSFRFQITGGSYEQYF
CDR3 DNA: TGTGCCAGCAGTTTCCGATTCCAAATAACAGGGGGCTCCTACGAGCAGTACTTC

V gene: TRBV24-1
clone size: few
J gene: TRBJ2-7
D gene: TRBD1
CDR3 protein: CATMRQGAYNEQYF
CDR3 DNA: TGTGCCACTATGAGACAGGGGGCATACAATGAGCAGTACTTC

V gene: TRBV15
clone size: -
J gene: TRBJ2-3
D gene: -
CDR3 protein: CATGREDTDTQYF
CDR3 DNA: TGTGCCACCGGCAGAGAAGACACAGATACGCAGTATTTT

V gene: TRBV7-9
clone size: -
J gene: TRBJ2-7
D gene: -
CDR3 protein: CASSPGANPRDEQYF
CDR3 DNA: TGTGCCAGCAGCCCCGGAGCGAACCCCCGGGACGAGCAGTACTTC

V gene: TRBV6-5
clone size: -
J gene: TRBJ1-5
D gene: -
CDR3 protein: CASSYDRTRNQPQHF
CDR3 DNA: TGTGCCAGCAGTTACGATAGAACGAGGAATCAGCCCCAGCATTTT

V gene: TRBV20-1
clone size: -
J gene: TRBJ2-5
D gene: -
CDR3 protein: CSADRTSQETQYF
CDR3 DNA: TGCAGTGCCGACAGGACTTCTCAAGAGACCCAGTACTTC

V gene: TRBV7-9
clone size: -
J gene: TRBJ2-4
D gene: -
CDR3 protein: CASSFGQSAKNIQYF
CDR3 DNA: TGTGCCAGCAGCTTTGGACAGTCGGCCAAAAACATTCAGTACTTC

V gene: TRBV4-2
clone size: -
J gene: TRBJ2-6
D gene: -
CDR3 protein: CASSEANVLTF
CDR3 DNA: TGTGCCAGCAGTGAGGCCAACGTCCTGACTTTC

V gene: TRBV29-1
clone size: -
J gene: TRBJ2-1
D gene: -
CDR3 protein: CSVEDVGGRRYNEQFF
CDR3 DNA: TGCAGCGTTGAAGATGTGGGGGGGCGGCGGTACAATGAGCAGTTCTTC